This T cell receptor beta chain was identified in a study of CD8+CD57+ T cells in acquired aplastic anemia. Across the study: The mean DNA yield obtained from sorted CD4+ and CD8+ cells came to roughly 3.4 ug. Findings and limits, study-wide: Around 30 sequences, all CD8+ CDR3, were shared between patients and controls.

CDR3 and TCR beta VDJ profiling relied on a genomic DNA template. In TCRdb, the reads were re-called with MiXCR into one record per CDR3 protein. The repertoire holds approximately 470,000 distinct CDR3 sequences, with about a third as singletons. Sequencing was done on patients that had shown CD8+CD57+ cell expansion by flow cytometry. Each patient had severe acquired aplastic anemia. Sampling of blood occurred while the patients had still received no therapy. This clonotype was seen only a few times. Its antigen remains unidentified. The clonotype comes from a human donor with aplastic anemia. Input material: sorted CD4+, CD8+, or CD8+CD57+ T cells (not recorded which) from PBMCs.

The CDR3: CASSSQAGPGFSGYTF. The CDR3 nucleotides read TGTGCCAGCAGCTCGCAGGCGGGCCCGGGGTTTTCTGGCTACACCTTC. This sequence joins TRBV7-3 and TRBJ1-2; the D is unclear. The V gene lost 4 bases and the J gene lost 7 bases, with 22 bases spanning the gap. This CDR3 has 16 amino acids. The germline CDR1 and CDR2 sequences are SGHTA and FQGTGA.